This TCR beta chain emerged from a study of T cells in Graves' hyperthyroidism and ophthalmopathy (dated by TCRdb to about 2019). The study in broad terms: To identify distinguishing TCR V-J signatures, a discovery cohort of 90 to 100 patients was used, comprising 40 to 45 with Graves' ophthalmopathy and around 57 with stable Graves' hyperthyroidism. For training and testing, the 95 to 100 patients in the discovery cohort were randomly divided in a 7:3 ratio. Prospective prediction of ophthalmopathy was tested in an independent validation cohort of 18 hyperthyroidism patients and some 17 patients who later progressed to ophthalmopathy. Once sampling was done, hyperthyroidism patients were given methimazole at a starting dose of 30 mg daily, whereas ophthalmopathy patients were given high-dose intravenous methylprednisolone. In addition, the study compared T-cell repertoires in thyroid tissue and in blood from six Graves' hyperthyroidism patients. The paper describes TCR Vbeta CDR3 sequencing of about 140 peripheral blood samples, made up of 43 ophthalmopathy patients, 70 to 75 hyperthyroidism patients and some 17 progressor patients. The paper as a whole reports these results and caveats: Most expanded thyroid clonotypes (frequency above 0.001) were also found in blood, which suggests that blood repertoires may mirror thyroid immune responses. Sample size was not statistically predetermined, and investigators were not blinded to group allocation. A model built on a 13 V-J signature distinguished ophthalmopathy from stable hyperthyroidism, reaching around 87% sensitivity and around 81% specificity in cross-validation and 80%/75% in testing. In validation, the model predicted progression to ophthalmopathy a median of about 6 months before onset, with over 55% sensitivity and roughly 73% specificity.

V loses 0 bases, J loses 11 bases, and the germline ends lie 13 bases apart. CDR1 DFQATT and CDR2 SNEGSKA were looked up in the germline V gene (reference sequence). CDR3 length: 12 amino acids, cysteine to phenylalanine. The only DNA kept is the CDR3, 36 bases in frame from the first base. TCR beta CDR3 regions were amplified from RNA transcripts. The first round of RT-PCR for the TCR CDR3 was performed with the HTBI primer set and the Qiagen OneStep RT-PCR kit. A second multiplex PCR round built the libraries, followed by size selection and purification. Paired-end sequencing of the libraries was performed with 100 bp reads on an Illumina HiSeq2000. Under the source paper's analysis protocol: SOAPnuke was used to process the raw data, throwing out any read that contained adapters or uncalled bases, had a mean Phred below 15, or lacked an exact constant-primer or identifier match. COPE v1.2.5 was used to merge the high-quality paired reads, and each unique nucleotide sequence was defined as a clonotype. MiTCR v1.1 was used to align clonotypes to the IMGT TRBV, TRBD and TRBJ reference segments. The analysis included only V-J combinations with a frequency above 0.0001, which together covered about 99% of the repertoires. A TCS score was defined as the ratio between F50 (clonal expansion) and ExV (chaos), using BLOSUM62-based TCRdist between CDR3 peptides within each V-J. Welch's t-statistics and random forest reduced around 550 V-J features to 13, which were used in a naive Bayes classifier (R e1071). TCRdb redid the processing of the public reads, applying fastp at Q25 and MiXCR, and retained in-frame beta chains. Every entry covers one CDR3 protein and lists the most common genes and DNA from its rows. The authors' filters were not applied to this entry. This sample comprises hundreds of thousands of distinct CDR3 sequences, just over 45% of them detected only once. The ten top clones hold roughly 8.2% of the sample.

As regards this clonotype: The antigen it recognizes is unknown. There are no base qualities to consult, and no much larger clone falls within one base.

Stable Graves' hyperthyroidism was defined as no progression to ophthalmopathy during 18 months of follow-up. Hyperthyroidism patients were aged 18 to 65 years and newly diagnosed, with disease duration of less than 2 months. Exclusion was applied to patients with uncontrolled infections, other autoimmune diseases, pregnancy or lactation. Diagnoses were based on clinical symptoms, serum thyroxine and TRAb, thyroid ultrasound and orbital computed tomography. Total RNA was extracted with Trizol reagent, and quality was checked on an Agilent 2100 Bioanalyzer. The receptor's source is a woman aged 18-29 years with Graves' hyperthyroidism. Donor details come from another sample of the same person, matched by shared clones. The sequence links TRBV20-1 to TRBJ1-1, and the D gene may be TRBD1, 5 bases matching. Sequenced sample: peripheral blood or thyroid tissue (not recorded which). The CDR3 sequence is CSARDLKGSAFF. The sequence in DNA is TGCAGTGCTAGAGATTTAAAGGGGTCGGCTTTCTTT.